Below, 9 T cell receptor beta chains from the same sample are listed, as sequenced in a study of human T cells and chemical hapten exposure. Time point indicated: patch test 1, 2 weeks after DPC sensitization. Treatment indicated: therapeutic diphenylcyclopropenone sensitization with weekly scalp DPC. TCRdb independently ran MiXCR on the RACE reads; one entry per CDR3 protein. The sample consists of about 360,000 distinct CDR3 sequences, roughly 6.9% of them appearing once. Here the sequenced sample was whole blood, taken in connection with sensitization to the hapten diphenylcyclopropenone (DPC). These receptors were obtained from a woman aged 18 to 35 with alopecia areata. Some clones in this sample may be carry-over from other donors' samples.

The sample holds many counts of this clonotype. CDR3 DNA sequence: TGCGCCAGCAGCCAAGGAAGAGGGGATTATGATGAAAAACTGTTTTTT. This translates into CASSQGRGDYDEKLFF. This sequence joins TRBV4-3 and TRBJ1-4; D is possibly TRBD1 (5 bases). Germline V gene sequence: CDR1 LGHNA, CDR2 YSLEER. This CDR3 spans 16 amino acids. Trimming shortened V by 1 base and J by 6 bases, and 15 bases separated the two germline ends.

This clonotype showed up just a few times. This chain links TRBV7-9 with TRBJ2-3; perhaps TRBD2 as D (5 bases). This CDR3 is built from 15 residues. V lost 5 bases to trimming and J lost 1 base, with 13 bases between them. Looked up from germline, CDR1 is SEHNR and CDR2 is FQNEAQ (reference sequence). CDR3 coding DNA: TGTGCCAGCAGCCCCCCTGCGCGGGGCACAGATACGCAGTATTTT. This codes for CASSPPARGTDTQYF.

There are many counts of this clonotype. The CDR3: CASSAGSSYEQYF. The CDR3 region has the DNA TGTGCCAGCAGCGCGGGAAGCTCCTACGAGCAGTACTTC. This rearrangement joins TRBV9 to TRBJ2-7; possibly TRBD2 for D (5 bases). Germline lookup yields CDR1 SGDLS and CDR2 YYNGEE. Trimming removed 3 bases from V and 0 bases from J, with 7 bases in between. The length of the CDR3 is 13 residues. The complete variable domain, with remaining parts taken from reference TRBV9 and TRBJ2-7, reads DSGVTQTPKHLITATGQRVTLRCSPRSGDLSVYWYQQSLDQGLQFLIQYYNGEERAKGNILERFSAQQFPDLHSELNLSSLELGDSALYFCASSAGSSYEQYFGPGTRLTVT.

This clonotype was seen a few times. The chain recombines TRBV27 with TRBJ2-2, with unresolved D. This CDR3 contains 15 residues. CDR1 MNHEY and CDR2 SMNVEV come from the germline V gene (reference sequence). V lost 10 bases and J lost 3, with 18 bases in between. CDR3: CATGPRLWDTGELFF. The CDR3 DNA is TGTGCCACCGGACCAAGACTTTGGGACACCGGGGAGCTGTTTTTT.

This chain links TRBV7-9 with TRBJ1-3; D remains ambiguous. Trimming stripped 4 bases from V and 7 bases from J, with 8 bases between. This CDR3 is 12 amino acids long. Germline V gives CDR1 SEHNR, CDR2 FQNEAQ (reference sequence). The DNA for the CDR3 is TGTGCCAGCAGCTCCCGAGTGAACACCATATATTTT. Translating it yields CASSSRVNTIYF.

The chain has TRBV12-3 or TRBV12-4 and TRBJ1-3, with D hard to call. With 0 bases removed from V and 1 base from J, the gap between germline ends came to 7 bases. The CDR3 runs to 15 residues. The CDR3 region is CASSLARQSGNTIYF. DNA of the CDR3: TGTGCCAGCAGTTTAGCGCGCCAGTCTGGAAACACCATATATTTT.

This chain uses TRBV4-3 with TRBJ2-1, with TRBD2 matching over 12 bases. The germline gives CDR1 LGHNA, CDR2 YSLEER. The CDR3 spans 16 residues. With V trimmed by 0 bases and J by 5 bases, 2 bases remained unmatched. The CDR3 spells CASSQELAGGDNEQFF. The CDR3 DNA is TGCGCCAGCAGCCAAGAACTAGCGGGGGGTGACAATGAGCAGTTCTTC.

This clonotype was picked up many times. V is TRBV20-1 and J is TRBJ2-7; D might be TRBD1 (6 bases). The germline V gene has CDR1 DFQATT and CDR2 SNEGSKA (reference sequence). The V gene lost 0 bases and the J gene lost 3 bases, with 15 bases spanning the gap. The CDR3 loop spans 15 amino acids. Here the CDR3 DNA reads TGCAGTGCTAGAGAAACAGGGAGCGGCAACTACGAGCAGTACTTC. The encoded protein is CSARETGSGNYEQYF.

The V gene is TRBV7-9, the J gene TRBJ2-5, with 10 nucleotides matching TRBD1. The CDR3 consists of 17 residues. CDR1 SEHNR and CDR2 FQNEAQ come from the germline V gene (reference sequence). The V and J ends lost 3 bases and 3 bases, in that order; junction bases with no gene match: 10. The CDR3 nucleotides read TGTGCCAGCAGCTTTCGACAGGGGGCTATTTCCAAAGAGACCCAGTACTTC. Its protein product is CASSFRQGAISKETQYF. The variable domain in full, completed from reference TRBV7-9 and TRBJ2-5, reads DTGVSQNPRHKITKRGQNVTFRCDPISEHNRLYWYRQTLGQGPEFLTYFQNEAQLEKSRLLSDRFSAERPKGSFSTLEIQRTEQGDSAMYLCASSFRQGAISKETQYFGPGTRLLVL.